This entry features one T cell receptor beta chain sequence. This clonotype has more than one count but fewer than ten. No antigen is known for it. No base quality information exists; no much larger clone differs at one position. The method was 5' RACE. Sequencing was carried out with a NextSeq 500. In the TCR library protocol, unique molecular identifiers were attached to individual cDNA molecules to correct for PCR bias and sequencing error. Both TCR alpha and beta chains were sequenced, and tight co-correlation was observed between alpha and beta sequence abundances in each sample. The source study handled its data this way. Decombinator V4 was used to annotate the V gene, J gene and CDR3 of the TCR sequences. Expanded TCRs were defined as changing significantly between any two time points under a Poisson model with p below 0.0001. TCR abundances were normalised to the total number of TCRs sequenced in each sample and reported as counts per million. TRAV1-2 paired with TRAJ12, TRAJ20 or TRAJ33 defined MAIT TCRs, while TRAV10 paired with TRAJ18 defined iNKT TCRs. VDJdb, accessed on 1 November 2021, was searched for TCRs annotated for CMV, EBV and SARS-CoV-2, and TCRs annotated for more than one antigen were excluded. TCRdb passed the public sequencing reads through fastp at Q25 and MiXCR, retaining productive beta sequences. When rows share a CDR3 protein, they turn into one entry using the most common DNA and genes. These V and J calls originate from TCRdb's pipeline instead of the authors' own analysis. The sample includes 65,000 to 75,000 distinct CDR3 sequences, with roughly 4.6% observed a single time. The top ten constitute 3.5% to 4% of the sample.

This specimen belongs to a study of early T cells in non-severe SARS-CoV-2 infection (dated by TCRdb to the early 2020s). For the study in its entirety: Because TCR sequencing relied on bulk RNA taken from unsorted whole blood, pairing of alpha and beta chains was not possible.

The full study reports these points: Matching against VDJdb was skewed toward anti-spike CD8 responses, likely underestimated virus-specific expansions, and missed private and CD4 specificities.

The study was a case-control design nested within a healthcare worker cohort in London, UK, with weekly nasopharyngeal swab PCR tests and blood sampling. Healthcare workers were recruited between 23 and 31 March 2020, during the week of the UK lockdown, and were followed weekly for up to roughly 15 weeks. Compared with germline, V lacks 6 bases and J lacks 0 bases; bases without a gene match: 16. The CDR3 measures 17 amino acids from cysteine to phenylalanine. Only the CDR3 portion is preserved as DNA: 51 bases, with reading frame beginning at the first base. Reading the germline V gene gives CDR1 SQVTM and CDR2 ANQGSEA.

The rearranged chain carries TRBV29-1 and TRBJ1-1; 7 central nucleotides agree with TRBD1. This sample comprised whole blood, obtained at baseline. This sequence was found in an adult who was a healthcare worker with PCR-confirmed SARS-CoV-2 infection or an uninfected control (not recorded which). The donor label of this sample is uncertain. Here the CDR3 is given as CSVARDLPGGVNTEAFF. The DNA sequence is TGCAGCGTAGCCAGGGACCTTCCAGGGGGTGTGAACACTGAAGCTTTCTTT.